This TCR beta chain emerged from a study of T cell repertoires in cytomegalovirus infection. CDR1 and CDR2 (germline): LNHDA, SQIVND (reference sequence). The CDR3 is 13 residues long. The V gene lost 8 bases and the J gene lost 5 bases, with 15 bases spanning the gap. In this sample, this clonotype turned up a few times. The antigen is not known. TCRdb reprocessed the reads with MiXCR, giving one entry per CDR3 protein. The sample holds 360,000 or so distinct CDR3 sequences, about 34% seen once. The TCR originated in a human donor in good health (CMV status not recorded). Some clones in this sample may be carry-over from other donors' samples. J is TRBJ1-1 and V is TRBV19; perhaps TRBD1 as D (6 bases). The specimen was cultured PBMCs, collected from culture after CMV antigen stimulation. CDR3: CASRGAWTTEAFF. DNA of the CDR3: TGTGCCAGTCGGGGGGCGTGGACGACTGAAGCTTTCTTT.